This T cell receptor beta chain originates from a study of T cell responses to AZD1222 COVID-19 vaccine. Sequenced by immunoSEQ multiplex PCR; TCRdb stores in-frame clones only, minus some. The sample includes about 200,000 clones, 88% of them seen just once. Germline V gene sequence: CDR1 MDHEN, CDR2 SYDVKM. Trimming removed 2 bases from V and 7 bases from J, with 5 bases in between. The CDR3 extends over 12 amino acids. With respect to this clone: Its antigen remains unidentified.

Study outcomes and limitations: Increased Spike-specific TCR breadth and depth were observed after two AZD1222 doses. All repertoire sampling was performed exclusively after the peak T cell response.

The source of this sequence is an adult in good health. The V and J genes are TRBV28 and TRBJ2-2; D call uncertain. Sequenced here: peripheral blood, sampled on day 0 of AZD1222 vaccination. The CDR3 loop is CASSLRFGELFF. For the CDR3, the DNA is TGTGCCAGCAGTTTAAGGTTCGGGGAGCTGTTTTTT.